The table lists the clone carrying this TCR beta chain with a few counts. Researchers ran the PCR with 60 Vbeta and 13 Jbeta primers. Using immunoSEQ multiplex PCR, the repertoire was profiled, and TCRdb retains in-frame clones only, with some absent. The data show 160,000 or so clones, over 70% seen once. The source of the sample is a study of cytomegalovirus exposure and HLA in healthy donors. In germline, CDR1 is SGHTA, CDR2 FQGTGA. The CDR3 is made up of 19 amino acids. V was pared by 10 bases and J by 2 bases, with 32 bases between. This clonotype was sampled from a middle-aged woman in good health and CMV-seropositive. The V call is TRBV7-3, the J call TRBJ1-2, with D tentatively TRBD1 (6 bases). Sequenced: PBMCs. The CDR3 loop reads CATPRVSPPDRPRNYGYTF. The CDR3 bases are TGTGCCACCCCCAGGGTTAGCCCACCAGACAGGCCAAGGAACTATGGCTACACCTTC.